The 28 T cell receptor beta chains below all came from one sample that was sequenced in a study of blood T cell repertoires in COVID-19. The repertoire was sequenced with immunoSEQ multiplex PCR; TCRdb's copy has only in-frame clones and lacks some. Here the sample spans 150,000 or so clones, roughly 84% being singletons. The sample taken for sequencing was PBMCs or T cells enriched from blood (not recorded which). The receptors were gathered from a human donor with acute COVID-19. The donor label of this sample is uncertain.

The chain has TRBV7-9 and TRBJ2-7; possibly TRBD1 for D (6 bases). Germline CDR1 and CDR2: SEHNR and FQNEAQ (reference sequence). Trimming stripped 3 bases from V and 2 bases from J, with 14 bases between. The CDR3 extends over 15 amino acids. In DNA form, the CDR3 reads TGTGCCAGCAGCTTGGACTTGGACAGCGCCTACGAGCAGTACTTC. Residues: CASSLDLDSAYEQYF.

CDR3 sequence (DNA): TGTGCCAGCAGCGTAGCTCGGGACAAGAGCTCTGGAAACACCATATATTTT. Its protein is CASSVARDKSSGNTIYF. V is TRBV9 and J is TRBJ1-3; D perhaps matches TRBD1 (6 bases). Germline CDR1 reads SGDLS; CDR2 reads YYNGEE. This CDR3 has 17 amino acids. Trimming stripped 0 bases from V and 0 bases from J, with 13 bases between.

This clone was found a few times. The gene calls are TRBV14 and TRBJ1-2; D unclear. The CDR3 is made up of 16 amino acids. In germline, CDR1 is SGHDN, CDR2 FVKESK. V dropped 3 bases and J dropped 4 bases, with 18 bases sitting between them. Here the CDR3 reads CASSHLSKGRRYGYTF. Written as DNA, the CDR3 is TGTGCCAGCAGCCACCTAAGTAAAGGCAGGCGCTATGGCTACACCTTC.

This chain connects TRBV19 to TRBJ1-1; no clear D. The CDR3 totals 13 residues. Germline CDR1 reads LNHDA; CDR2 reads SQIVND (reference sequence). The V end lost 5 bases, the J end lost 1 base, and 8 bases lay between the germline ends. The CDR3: CASSSEANTEAFF. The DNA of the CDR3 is TGTGCCAGTAGTTCTGAGGCGAACACTGAAGCTTTCTTT.

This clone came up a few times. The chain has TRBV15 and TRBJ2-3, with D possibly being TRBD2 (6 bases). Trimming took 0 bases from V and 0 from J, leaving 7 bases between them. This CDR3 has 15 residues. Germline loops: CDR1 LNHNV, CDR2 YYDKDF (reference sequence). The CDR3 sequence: CATSRDGGSTDTQYF. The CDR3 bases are TGTGCCACCAGCAGAGATGGGGGGAGCACAGATACGCAGTATTTT.

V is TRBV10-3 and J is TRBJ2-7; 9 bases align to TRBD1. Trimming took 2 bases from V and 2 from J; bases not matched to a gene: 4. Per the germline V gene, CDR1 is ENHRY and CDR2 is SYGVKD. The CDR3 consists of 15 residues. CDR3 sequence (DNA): TGTGCCATCAGTGAGGACAGGGGGATAGCCTACGAGCAGTACTTC. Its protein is CAISEDRGIAYEQYF.

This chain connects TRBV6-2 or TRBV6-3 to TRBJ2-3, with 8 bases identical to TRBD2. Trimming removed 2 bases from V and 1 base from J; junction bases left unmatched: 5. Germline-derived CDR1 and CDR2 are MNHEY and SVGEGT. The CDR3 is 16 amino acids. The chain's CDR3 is CASSYGPAGGTDTQYF. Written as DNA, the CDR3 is TGTGCCAGCAGTTACGGTCCAGCGGGGGGCACAGATACGCAGTATTTT.

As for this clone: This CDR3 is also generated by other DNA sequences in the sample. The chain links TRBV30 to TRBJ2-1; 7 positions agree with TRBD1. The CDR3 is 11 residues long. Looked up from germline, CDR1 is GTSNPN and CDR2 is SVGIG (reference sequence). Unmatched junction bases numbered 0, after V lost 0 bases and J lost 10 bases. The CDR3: CAWSVGGEQFF. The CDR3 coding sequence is TGTGCCTGGAGTGTAGGGGGCGAGCAGTTCTTC. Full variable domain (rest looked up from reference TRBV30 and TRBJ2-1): SQTIHQWPATLVQPVGSPLSLECTVEGTSNPNLYWYRQAAGRGLQLLFYSVGIGQISSEVPQNLSASRPQDRQFILSSKKLLLSDSGFYLCAWSVGGEQFFGPGTRLTVL.

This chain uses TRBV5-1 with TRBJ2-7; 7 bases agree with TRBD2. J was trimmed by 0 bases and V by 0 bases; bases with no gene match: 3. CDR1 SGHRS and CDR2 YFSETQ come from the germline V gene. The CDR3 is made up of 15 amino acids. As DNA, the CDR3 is TGCGCCAGCAGCTTGGAAGGCGGGAGCTCCTACGAGCAGTACTTC. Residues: CASSLEGGSSYEQYF. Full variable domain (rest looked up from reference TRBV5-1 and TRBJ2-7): KAGVTQTPRYLIKTRGQQVTLSCSPISGHRSVSWYQQTPGQGLQFLFEYFSETQRNKGNFPGRFSGRQFSNSRSEMNVSTLELGDSALYLCASSLEGGSSYEQYFGPGTRLTVT.

For the CDR3, the DNA is TGTGCCAGCAGCCACCTGACAGGGAGGAACACTGAAGCTTTCTTT. The encoded protein is CASSHLTGRNTEAFF. The chain combines TRBV14 with TRBJ1-1; TRBD1 matches 7 bases. J lost 1 base, V lost 3 bases, and 5 bases had no gene match. Germline CDR1 is SGHDN and CDR2 is FVKESK. The CDR3 runs to 15 residues.

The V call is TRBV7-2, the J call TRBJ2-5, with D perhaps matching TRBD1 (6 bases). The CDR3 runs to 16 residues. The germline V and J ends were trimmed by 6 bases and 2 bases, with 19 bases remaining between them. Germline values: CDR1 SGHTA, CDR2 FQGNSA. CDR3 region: CASSLMGAAFQETQYF. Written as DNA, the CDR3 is TGTGCCAGCAGTTTGATGGGGGCGGCGTTTCAAGAGACCCAGTACTTC. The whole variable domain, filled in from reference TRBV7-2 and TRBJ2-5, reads GAGVSQSPSNKVTEKGKDVELRCDPISGHTALYWYRQSLGQGLEFLIYFQGNSAPDKSGLPSDRFSAERTGGSVSTLTIQRTQQEDSAVYLCASSLMGAAFQETQYFGPGTRLLVL.

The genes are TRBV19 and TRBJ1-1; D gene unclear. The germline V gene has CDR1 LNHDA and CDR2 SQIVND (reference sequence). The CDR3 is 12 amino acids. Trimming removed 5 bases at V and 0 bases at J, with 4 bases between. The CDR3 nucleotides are TGTGCCAGTAGTTTCTTGAACACTGAAGCTTTCTTT. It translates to CASSFLNTEAFF.

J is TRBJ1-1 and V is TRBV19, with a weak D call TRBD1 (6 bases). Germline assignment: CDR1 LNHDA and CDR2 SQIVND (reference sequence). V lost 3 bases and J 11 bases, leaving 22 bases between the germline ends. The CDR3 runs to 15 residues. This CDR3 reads CASSMDGRGQMGAFF. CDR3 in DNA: TGTGCCAGTAGTATGGACGGACGGGGACAAATGGGGGCTTTCTTT.

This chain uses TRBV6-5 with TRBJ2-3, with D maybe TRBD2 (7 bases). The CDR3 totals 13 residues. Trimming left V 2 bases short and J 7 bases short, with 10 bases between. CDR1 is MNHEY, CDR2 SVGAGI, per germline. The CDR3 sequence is CASSYGGANTQYF. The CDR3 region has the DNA TGTGCCAGCAGTTACGGGGGGGCTAATACGCAGTATTTT.

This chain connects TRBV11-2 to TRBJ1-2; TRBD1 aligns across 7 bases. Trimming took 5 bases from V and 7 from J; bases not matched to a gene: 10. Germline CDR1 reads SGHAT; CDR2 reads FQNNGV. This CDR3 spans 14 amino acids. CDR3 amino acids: CASSLGTESGGYTF. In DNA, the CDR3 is TGTGCCAGCAGCCTTGGGACAGAAAGTGGTGGCTACACCTTC.

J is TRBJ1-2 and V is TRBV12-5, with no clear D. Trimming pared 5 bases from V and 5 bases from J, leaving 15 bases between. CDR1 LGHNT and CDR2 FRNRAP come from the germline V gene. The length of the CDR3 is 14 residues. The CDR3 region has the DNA TGTGCTAGTGGTCCCTGGGCCCGGGGTTATGGCTACACCTTC. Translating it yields CASGPWARGYGYTF.

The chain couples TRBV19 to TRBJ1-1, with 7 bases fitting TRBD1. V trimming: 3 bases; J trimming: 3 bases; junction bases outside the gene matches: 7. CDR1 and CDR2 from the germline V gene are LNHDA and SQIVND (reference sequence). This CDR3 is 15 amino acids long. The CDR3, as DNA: TGTGCCAGTAGTATCTTAGTCCAGGGGGACACTGAAGCTTTCTTT. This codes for CASSILVQGDTEAFF.

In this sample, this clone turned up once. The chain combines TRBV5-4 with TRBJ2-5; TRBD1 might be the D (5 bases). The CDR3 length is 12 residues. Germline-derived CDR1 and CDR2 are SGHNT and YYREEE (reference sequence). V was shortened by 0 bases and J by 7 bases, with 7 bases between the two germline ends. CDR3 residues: CASSLDRGTQYF. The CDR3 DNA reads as TGTGCCAGCAGCTTGGATAGGGGGACCCAGTACTTC.

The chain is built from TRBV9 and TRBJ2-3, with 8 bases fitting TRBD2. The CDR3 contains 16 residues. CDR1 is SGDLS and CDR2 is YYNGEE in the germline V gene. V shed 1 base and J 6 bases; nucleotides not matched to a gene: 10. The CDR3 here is CASSVPGSGGRDTQYF. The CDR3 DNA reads TGTGCCAGCAGCGTACCAGGAAGCGGGGGCAGGGATACGCAGTATTTT.

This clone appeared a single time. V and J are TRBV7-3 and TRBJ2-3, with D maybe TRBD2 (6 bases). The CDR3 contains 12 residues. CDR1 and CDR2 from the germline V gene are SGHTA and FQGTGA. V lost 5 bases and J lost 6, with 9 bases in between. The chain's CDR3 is CASSPGRDTQYF. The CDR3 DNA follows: TGTGCCAGCAGCCCGGGGAGGGATACGCAGTATTTT.

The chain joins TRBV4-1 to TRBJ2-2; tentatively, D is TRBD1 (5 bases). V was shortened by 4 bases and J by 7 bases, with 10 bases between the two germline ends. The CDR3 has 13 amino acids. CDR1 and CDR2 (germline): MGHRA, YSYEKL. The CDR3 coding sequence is TGCGCCAGCAGCCCCGAAAGGGGCGGGGAGCTGTTTTTT. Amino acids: CASSPERGGELFF.

CDR3 nucleotide sequence: TGTGCCAGTAGTATCCAAACAGGGGGAAACTATGGCTACACCTTC. It encodes CASSIQTGGNYGYTF. This sequence joins TRBV19 and TRBJ1-2; TRBD1 matches at 8 bases. Trimming removed 3 bases from V and 2 bases from J; junction bases left unmatched: 5. CDR1 LNHDA and CDR2 SQIVND come from the germline V gene (reference sequence). The CDR3 runs 15 residues.

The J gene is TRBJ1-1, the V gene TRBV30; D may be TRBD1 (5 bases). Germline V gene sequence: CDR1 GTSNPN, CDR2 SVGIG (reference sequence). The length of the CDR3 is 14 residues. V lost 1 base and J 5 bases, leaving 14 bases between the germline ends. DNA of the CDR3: TGTGCCTGGAGTGCGGGGGGACTGAGGACTGAAGCTTTCTTT. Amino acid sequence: CAWSAGGLRTEAFF. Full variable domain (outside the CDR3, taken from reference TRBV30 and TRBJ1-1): SQTIHQWPATLVQPVGSPLSLECTVEGTSNPNLYWYRQAAGRGLQLLFYSVGIGQISSEVPQNLSASRPQDRQFILSSKKLLLSDSGFYLCAWSAGGLRTEAFFGQGTRLTVV.

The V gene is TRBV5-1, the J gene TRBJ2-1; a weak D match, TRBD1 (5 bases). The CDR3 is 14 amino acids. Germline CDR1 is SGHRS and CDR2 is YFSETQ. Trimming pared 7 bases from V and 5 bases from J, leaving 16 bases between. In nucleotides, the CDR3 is TGCGCCAGCGGAACAGCGATAGGGGACAATGAGCAGTTCTTC. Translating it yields CASGTAIGDNEQFF.

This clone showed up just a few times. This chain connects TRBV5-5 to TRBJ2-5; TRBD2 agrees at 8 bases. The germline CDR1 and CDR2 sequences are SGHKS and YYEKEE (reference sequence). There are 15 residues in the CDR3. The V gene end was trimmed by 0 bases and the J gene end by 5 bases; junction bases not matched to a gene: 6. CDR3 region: CASSLAASGGETQYF. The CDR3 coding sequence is TGTGCCAGCAGCTTGGCGGCGTCGGGAGGGGAGACCCAGTACTTC. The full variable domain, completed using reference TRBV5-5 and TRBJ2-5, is DAGVTQSPTHLIKTRGQQVTLRCSPISGHKSVSWYQQVLGQGPQFIFQYYEKEERGRGNFPDRFSARQFPNYSSELNVNALLLGDSALYLCASSLAASGGETQYFGPGTRLLVL.

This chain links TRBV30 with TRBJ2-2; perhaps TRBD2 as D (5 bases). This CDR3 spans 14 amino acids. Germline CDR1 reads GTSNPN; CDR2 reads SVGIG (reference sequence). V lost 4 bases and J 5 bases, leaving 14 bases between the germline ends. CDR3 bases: TGTGCCTGGAAAAGATACGGGGTGACCGGGGAGCTGTTTTTT. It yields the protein CAWKRYGVTGELFF.

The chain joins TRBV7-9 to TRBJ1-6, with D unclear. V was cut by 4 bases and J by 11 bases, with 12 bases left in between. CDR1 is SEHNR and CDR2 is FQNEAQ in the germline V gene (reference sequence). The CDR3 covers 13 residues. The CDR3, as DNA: TGTGCCAGCAGCTCCCTCCCGTCAGCACCCCTCCACTTT. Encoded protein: CASSSLPSAPLHF.

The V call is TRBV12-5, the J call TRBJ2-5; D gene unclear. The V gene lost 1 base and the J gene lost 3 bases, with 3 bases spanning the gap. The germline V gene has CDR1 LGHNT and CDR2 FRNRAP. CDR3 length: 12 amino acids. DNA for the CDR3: TGTGCTAGTGGTTTGGGAGAAGAGACCCAGTACTTC. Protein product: CASGLGEETQYF.